These T cell receptor beta chains were read from a single sample in a study of blood T cells in healthy people across ages. TCRdb itself ran the 5' RACE reads through MiXCR, one entry per CDR3 protein. The data contain hundreds of thousands of distinct CDR3 sequences, just over 55% of them singletons. Source material: blood. Every receptor here comes from a man aged 35 to 55 in good health. Each CDR3 is given with its conserved first and last residue. The D gene is left open where the match is weak. Only some rows state a clone size, as once, few, many or a class for expanded clones.

>TRBD2|NA|TRBJ2-1|TRBV6-6
CASKTVAGRGDNEQFF
TGTGCCAGCAAGACTGTAGCGGGCCGAGGGGACAATGAGCAGTTCTTC
>NA|NA|TRBJ2-6|TRBV28
CASLRASGANVLTF
TGTGCCAGCCTTCGGGCCTCTGGGGCCAACGTCCTGACTTTC
>NA|NA|TRBJ2-1|TRBV27
CASSLFLGSGNEQFF
TGTGCCAGCAGTTTATTCCTGGGATCAGGGAATGAGCAGTTCTTC
>NA|few|TRBJ2-5|TRBV5-1
CASSFRNWTVETQYF
TGCGCCAGCAGCTTTAGGAACTGGACTGTGGAGACCCAGTACTTC
>NA|NA|TRBJ2-5|TRBV20-1
CSAPNGGGFYNEQYF
TGCAGTGCTCCCAATGGTGGCGGATTCTACAATGAGCAGTACTTC
>TRBD1|NA|TRBJ2-7|TRBV7-8
CASSTSGGATHNEQYF
TGTGCCAGCAGCACCTCAGGGGGCGCGACACACAATGAGCAGTACTTC
>NA|NA|TRBJ2-1|TRBV20-1
CSAWDFGSYNEQFF
TGCAGTGCCTGGGACTTCGGCTCCTACAATGAGCAGTTCTTC
>NA|few|TRBJ2-3|TRBV29-1
CSVEAWGDGTDTQYF
TGCAGCGTTGAAGCTTGGGGGGATGGCACAGATACGCAGTATTTT
>NA|NA|TRBJ1-2|TRBV9
CASSGDRDGYTF
TGTGCCAGCAGCGGCGACCGCGATGGCTACACCTTC
>NA|NA|TRBJ2-7|TRBV27
CATRQYHEQYF
TGTGCCACCCGACAATACCACGAGCAGTACTTC
>NA|NA|TRBJ1-5|TRBV27
CASSKTDRNQPQHF
TGTGCCAGCAGTAAGACAGATCGAAATCAGCCCCAGCATTTT
>NA|NA|TRBJ2-6|TRBV6-4
CASSEGLLSGANVLTF
TGTGCCAGCAGCGAGGGCCTTCTATCTGGGGCCAACGTCCTGACTTTC
>TRBD1|NA|TRBJ2-7|TRBV28
CASSLGTGASYEQYF
TGTGCCAGCAGTTTAGGGACAGGGGCCTCCTACGAGCAGTACTTC
>NA|NA|TRBJ2-3|TRBV6-4
CASSDSFRDSTDTQYF
TGTGCCAGCAGTGACTCTTTTCGGGACAGCACAGATACGCAGTATTTT
>TRBD1|NA|TRBJ2-1|TRBV4-1
CASSQERDSYNEQFF
TGCGCCAGCAGCCAAGAAAGGGACAGTTACAATGAGCAGTTCTTC
>NA|NA|TRBJ2-5|TRBV7-6
CASSLGGAYQETQYF
TGTGCCAGCAGCTTAGGCGGGGCGTACCAAGAGACCCAGTACTTC
>NA|NA|TRBJ2-5|TRBV27
CASSLNRLARETQYF
TGTGCCAGCAGTTTAAACCGGCTCGCTCGAGAGACCCAGTACTTC
>NA|few|TRBJ1-2|TRBV29-1
CSADSTYGYTF
TGCAGCGCGGACAGTACCTATGGCTACACCTTC
>NA|NA|TRBJ2-1|TRBV5-1
CASSLRASRNNEQFF
TGCGCCAGCAGCTTACGGGCCTCAAGGAACAATGAGCAGTTCTTC
>TRBD2|few|TRBJ2-3|TRBV20-1
CSASPISGRGDTQYF
TGCAGTGCTTCTCCCATTAGCGGGAGAGGAGATACGCAGTATTTT
>NA|few|TRBJ2-5|TRBV4-2
CASSQEGGPGETQYF
TGTGCCAGCAGCCAAGAGGGGGGGCCGGGAGAGACCCAGTACTTC
>TRBD2|NA|TRBJ2-7|TRBV20-1
CSARNLRTSGSSYEQYF
TGCAGTGCCCGAAACCTTAGGACTAGCGGAAGCTCCTACGAGCAGTACTTC
>NA|NA|TRBJ1-6|TRBV27
CASSYRSFNSPLHF
TGTGCCAGCAGTTACAGGAGTTTTAATTCACCCCTCCACTTT
>TRBD2|few|TRBJ2-3|TRBV4-3
CASSQGIAGGTDTQYF
TGCGCCAGCAGCCAAGGGATAGCGGGAGGCACAGATACGCAGTATTTT
>TRBD1|NA|TRBJ1-1|TRBV29-1
CSVGTGLYTEAFF
TGCAGCGTTGGGACAGGACTGTACACTGAAGCTTTCTTT
>NA|NA|TRBJ2-7|TRBV6-5
CASSRNNNEQYF
TGTGCCAGCAGCCGAAACAACAATGAGCAGTACTTC
>TRBD2|NA|TRBJ2-1|TRBV7-9
CASSPSRVAGPNNEQFF
TGTGCCAGCAGCCCCAGTCGTGTAGCGGGACCAAACAATGAGCAGTTCTTC
>NA|NA|TRBJ2-7|TRBV10-3
CAISESYSSDTDYEQYF
TGTGCCATCAGTGAGTCTTATTCTTCGGACACAGACTACGAGCAGTACTTC
>NA|NA|TRBJ2-1|TRBV5-4
CASSLDSGPYNEQFF
TGTGCCAGCAGCTTGGACAGCGGACCCTACAATGAGCAGTTCTTC
>NA|few|TRBJ1-2|TRBV29-1
CSVPRSGYGYTF
TGCAGCGTCCCTCGCAGCGGCTATGGCTACACCTTC
>TRBD2|NA|TRBJ2-1|TRBV6-6
CASRGGGAGVGYNEQFF
TGTGCCAGCCGAGGGGGGGGAGCGGGAGTGGGTTACAATGAGCAGTTCTTC
>TRBD1|NA|TRBJ1-5|TRBV7-9
CASSNRNTGGAEPQHF
TGTGCCAGCAGCAATCGTAACACAGGGGGCGCGGAGCCCCAGCATTTT
>NA|NA|TRBJ2-1|TRBV29-1
CSVEHYNEQFF
TGCAGCGTGGAACACTACAATGAGCAGTTCTTC
>NA|few|TRBJ1-2|TRBV28
CASSHGFSEVRGYTF
TGTGCCAGCAGTCACGGGTTCAGTGAAGTAAGGGGCTACACCTTC
>TRBD1|NA|TRBJ1-2|TRBV12-3/TRBV12-4
CASSSRTGDPFNYGYTF
TGTGCCAGCAGTTCTCGGACAGGAGATCCCTTTAACTATGGCTACACCTTC
>NA|NA|TRBJ1-5|TRBV7-3
CASSLTLGVAGGQPQHF
TGTGCCAGCAGCTTAACGTTGGGTGTGGCGGGCGGTCAGCCCCAGCATTTT
>NA|few|TRBJ2-5|TRBV12-3/TRBV12-4
CASRLMETQYF
TGTGCCAGCCGACTAATGGAGACCCAGTACTTC
>NA|NA|TRBJ2-2|TRBV9
CASSVVGEGELFF
TGTGCCAGCAGCGTAGTGGGGGAAGGGGAGCTGTTTTTT
>TRBD2|NA|TRBJ2-3|TRBV29-1
CSVEARGGRADTQYF
TGCAGCGTTGAAGCGCGGGGGGGCCGTGCAGATACGCAGTATTTT
>NA|few|TRBJ2-7|TRBV28
CASSFSRGGQGLAEQYF
TGTGCCAGCAGTTTTTCCCGAGGGGGGCAGGGTTTAGCCGAGCAGTACTTC
>NA|NA|TRBJ2-4|TRBV28
CASSASRGKQYF
TGTGCCAGCAGTGCCTCCCGGGGTAAGCAGTACTTC
>NA|NA|TRBJ2-7|TRBV20-1
CSASTSYEQYF
TGCAGTGCGAGTACTAGCTACGAGCAGTACTTC
>TRBD2|few|TRBJ2-3|TRBV20-1
CSAPGISGVLADTQYF
TGCAGTGCTCCTGGTATAAGCGGGGTGCTCGCAGATACGCAGTATTTT
>TRBD2|few|TRBJ2-7|TRBV3-1
CASSQRRTRNYEQYF
TGTGCCAGCAGCCAACGAAGGACTAGAAACTACGAGCAGTACTTC
>NA|NA|TRBJ1-2|TRBV29-1
CSVGTAGQGNGYTF
TGCAGCGTTGGAACTGCAGGTCAGGGTAATGGCTACACCTTC
>NA|NA|TRBJ2-5|TRBV4-2
CASSQGQQETQYF
TGTGCCAGCAGCCAAGGACAGCAAGAGACCCAGTACTTC
>NA|NA|TRBJ2-4|TRBV25-1
CASRPGSGEQYF
TGTGCCAGTCGTCCAGGCTCGGGGGAGCAGTACTTC
>NA|once|TRBJ2-7|TRBV20-1
CSARRTSPYEQYF
TGCAGTGCTAGAAGGACAAGCCCCTACGAGCAGTACTTC
>NA|few|TRBJ2-3|TRBV24-1
CATSDGIEFTDTQYF
TGTGCCACCAGTGACGGGATTGAGTTCACAGATACGCAGTATTTT
>NA|few|TRBJ2-4|TRBV15
CATSKSGDGRAKNIQYF
TGTGCCACCAGCAAGTCAGGGGACGGTAGGGCCAAAAACATTCAGTACTTC
>NA|NA|TRBJ2-3|TRBV29-1
CSVEEGQADTQYF
TGCAGCGTTGAGGAGGGTCAAGCAGATACGCAGTATTTT